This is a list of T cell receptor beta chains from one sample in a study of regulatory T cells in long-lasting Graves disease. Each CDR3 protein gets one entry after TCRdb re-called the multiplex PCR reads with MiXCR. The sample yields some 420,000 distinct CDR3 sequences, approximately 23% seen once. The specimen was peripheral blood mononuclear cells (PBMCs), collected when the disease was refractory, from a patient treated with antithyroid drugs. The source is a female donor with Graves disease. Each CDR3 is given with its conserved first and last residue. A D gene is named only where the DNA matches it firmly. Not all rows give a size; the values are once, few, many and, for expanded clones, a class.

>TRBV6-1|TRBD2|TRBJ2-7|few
TGTGCCAGCAGCCCGACTAGCGGGGCAAACTACGAGCAGTACTTC
CASSPTSGANYEQYF
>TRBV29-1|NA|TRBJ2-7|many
TGCAGCGTTGTGGTTGCGGATGTTACCTCCTACGAGCAGTACTTC
CSVVVADVTSYEQYF
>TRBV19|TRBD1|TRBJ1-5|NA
TGTGCCAGTAGTTCCGACAGGGACAATCAGCCCCAGCATTTT
CASSSDRDNQPQHF
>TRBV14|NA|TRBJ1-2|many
TGTGCCAGCAGCCCTCAAATGGGTGTCGCCTATGGCTACACCTTC
CASSPQMGVAYGYTF
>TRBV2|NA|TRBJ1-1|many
TGTGCCAGCAGTAGGTTGGCGCAATCGAACACTGAAGCTTTCTTT
CASSRLAQSNTEAFF
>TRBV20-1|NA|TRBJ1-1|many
TGCAGTGCTACACCAACAGGCACTGAAGCTTTCTTT
CSATPTGTEAFF
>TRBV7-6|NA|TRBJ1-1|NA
TGTGCCAGCAGCTTAGGGTCCCGATTGACCACTGAAGCTTTCTTT
CASSLGSRLTTEAFF
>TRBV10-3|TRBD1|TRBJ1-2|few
TGTGCCATCAGTGGAACGGGGGACAGTGATGGCTACACCTTC
CAISGTGDSDGYTF
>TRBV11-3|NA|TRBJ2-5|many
TGTGCCAGCAGCCCCCGGGGCGGGTCGGAGACCCAGTACTTC
CASSPRGGSETQYF
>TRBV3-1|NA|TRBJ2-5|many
TGTGCCAGCAGCCCAATCACGGAGACCCAGTACTTC
CASSPITETQYF
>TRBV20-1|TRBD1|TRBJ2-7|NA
TGCAGTGCTAGAAATACGGGACAGTCCTACGAGCAGTACTTC
CSARNTGQSYEQYF
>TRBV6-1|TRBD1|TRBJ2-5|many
TGTGCCAGCAACCAACAGGGGTTCCAAGAGACCCAGTACTTC
CASNQQGFQETQYF
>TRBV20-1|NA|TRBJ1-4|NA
TGCAGTGCTAGGGGCAGTACGGGTGAAAAACTGTTTTTT
CSARGSTGEKLFF
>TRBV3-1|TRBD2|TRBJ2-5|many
TGTGCCAGCAGCCGTAGCGGGAAGCAAGAGACCCAGTACTTC
CASSRSGKQETQYF
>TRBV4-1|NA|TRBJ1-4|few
TGCGCCAGCCTCCCAAGCCCAACTAATGAAAAACTGTTTTTT
CASLPSPTNEKLFF
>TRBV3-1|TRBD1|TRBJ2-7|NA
TGTGCCAGCAGCCAAAAGAGTGGGACAGGATACTACGAGCAGTACTTC
CASSQKSGTGYYEQYF
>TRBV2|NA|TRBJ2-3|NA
TGTGCCAGCAGTGAGATCCGTCCCATGATTGACACAGATACGCAGTATTTT
CASSEIRPMIDTDTQYF
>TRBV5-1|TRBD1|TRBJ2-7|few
TGCGCCAGCAGCTCGGACAGGCTGTACGAGCAGTACTTC
CASSSDRLYEQYF
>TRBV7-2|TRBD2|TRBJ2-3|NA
TGTGCCAGCAGCTTAGTTGCTAGCGGGGATACTACAGATACGCAGTATTTT
CASSLVASGDTTDTQYF
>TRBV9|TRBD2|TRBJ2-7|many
TGTGCCAGCAGCGAGGGACTAGCGGGCTACGAGCAGTACTTC
CASSEGLAGYEQYF
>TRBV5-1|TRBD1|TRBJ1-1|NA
TGCGCCAGCAGCTTCGACAGGGCGAACACTGAAGCTTTCTTT
CASSFDRANTEAFF
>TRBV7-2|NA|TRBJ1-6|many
TGTGCCAGCAGTTTCTCGGGGGGAAATTCACCCCTCCACTTT
CASSFSGGNSPLHF
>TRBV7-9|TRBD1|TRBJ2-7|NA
TGTGCCAGCAGCATACTTGGGACAGGGGTCGTCAACGAGCAGTACTTC
CASSILGTGVVNEQYF
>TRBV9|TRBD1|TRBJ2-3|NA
TGTGCCAGCAGCGTAGGAGGGACAGGGGTCACAGATACGCAGTATTTT
CASSVGGTGVTDTQYF
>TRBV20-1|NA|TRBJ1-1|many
TGCAGTGCCGAACACCCGGGGAACACTGAAGCTTTCTTT
CSAEHPGNTEAFF
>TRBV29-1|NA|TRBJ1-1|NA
TGCAGCGTTTTTGAAAACACTGAAGCTTTCTTT
CSVFENTEAFF